A single sample gave rise to the 10 T cell receptor beta chains below, sequenced in a study of neoadjuvant anti-PD-1 for oral cavity cancer. Assay: immunoSEQ multiplex PCR; the TCRdb copy retains only in-frame clones and omits some. The top ten clones hold about 2% of a sample with around 14,000 clones, around 74% of them seen once. This sample's time point: after neoadjuvant nivolumab, at surgical resection. The sample was PBMCs, taken after nivolumab (anti-PD-1) treatment. Receptor source: a person aged 40 to 85 with oral cavity squamous cell carcinoma.

This clone was observed a few times. This chain joins TRBV6-4 and TRBJ2-1, with TRBD2 matching 11 bases. The CDR3 has 14 amino acids. Germline loops: CDR1 MRHNA, CDR2 SNTAGT. V gave up 3 bases and J gave up 10 bases; unmatched junction bases: 5. CDR3 sequence: CASSEVAGGQEQFF. CDR3 nucleotides: TGTGCCAGCAGTGAGGTAGCGGGAGGGCAGGAGCAGTTCTTC.

This clone was seen only once. The chain is built from TRBV27 and TRBJ1-2; a possible D gene is TRBD1 (6 bases). CDR1 and CDR2 from the germline V gene are MNHEY and SMNVEV (reference sequence). V shed 8 bases and J shed 7 bases, with 17 bases lying between them. CDR3 length: 13 residues. Here the CDR3 reads CASGGRSGTGYTF. For the CDR3, the DNA is TGTGCCAGCGGGGGGCGTTCGGGGACTGGCTACACCTTC.

This chain links TRBV11-2 with TRBJ1-3; the D gene is possibly TRBD1 (5 bases). CDR1 SGHAT and CDR2 FQNNGV come from the germline V gene. The CDR3 totals 13 residues. The V end was cut by 8 bases, the J end by 2 bases, with 10 bases between. CDR3 sequence: CASSQGPGNTIYF. The CDR3 DNA is TGTGCCAGCTCTCAGGGCCCTGGAAACACCATATATTTT.

This clone was detected a few times. V gene TRBV7-9 combines with J gene TRBJ1-1, with 7 bases that match TRBD1. Germline loops: CDR1 SEHNR, CDR2 FQNEAQ (reference sequence). Trimming removed 5 bases from V and 4 bases from J; junction bases left unmatched: 16. This CDR3 has 17 residues. The CDR3 coding sequence is TGTGCCAGCAGCCACCCCGTAGGCAATACAGGGGTCACTGAAGCTTTCTTT. It encodes CASSHPVGNTGVTEAFF.

This clone was observed a few times. The chain is built from TRBV10-3 and TRBJ2-1; TRBD2 matches 12 bases. Losses at the gene ends were 7 bases for V and 7 bases for J; bases not matched to a gene: 5. The CDR3 is made up of 14 amino acids. Germline V gene data show CDR1 as ENHRY and CDR2 as SYGVKD. As DNA, the CDR3 is TGTGCCATCAAACCGGGACTAGCGGGTAATGAGCAGTTCTTC. Translated: CAIKPGLAGNEQFF.

This clone occurred once. The chain has TRBV5-4 and TRBJ1-1, with unresolved D. The germline V gene has CDR1 SGHNT and CDR2 YYREEE (reference sequence). The CDR3 is 13 amino acids. V gave up 0 bases and J gave up 11 bases, with 14 bases separating them. CDR3 coding DNA: TGTGCCAGCAGCTTGGGGCCCGACGAGAGGGCTTTCTTT. It yields the protein CASSLGPDERAFF.

This chain links TRBV27 with TRBJ1-5; D may be TRBD1 (6 bases). The V gene's germline CDR1 is MNHEY and CDR2 SMNVEV (reference sequence). CDR3 size: 16 residues. Trimming took 1 base from V and 5 from J, leaving 15 bases between them. The chain's CDR3 is CASSLFRTPGDQPQHF. The CDR3 DNA sequence: TGTGCCAGCAGTTTATTTAGGACCCCAGGGGATCAGCCCCAGCATTTT.

Only one count was recorded for this clone. This chain uses TRBV27 with TRBJ2-1; weak D call: TRBD2 (6 bases). Germline V CDR1 and CDR2: MNHEY, SMNVEV (reference sequence). This CDR3 region has 16 residues. Between the trimmed V and J ends, which lost 6 bases and 7 bases, there was a span of 22 bases. The CDR3 is CASSHDRGLEGNEQFF. DNA for the CDR3: TGTGCCAGCAGCCATGACCGGGGACTCGAAGGGAATGAGCAGTTCTTC.

The genes are TRBV5-1 and TRBJ2-5; 9 bases align to TRBD1. Germline V gives CDR1 SGHRS, CDR2 YFSETQ. The junction had 4 bases not matched to a gene; V was cut back by 4 bases and J by 3 bases. This CDR3 is 14 amino acids long. In DNA form, the CDR3 reads TGCGCCAGCAGCCACGGACAGGGGAAAGAGACCCAGTACTTC. Its translation: CASSHGQGKETQYF. The full variable domain, completed using reference TRBV5-1 and TRBJ2-5, is KAGVTQTPRYLIKTRGQQVTLSCSPISGHRSVSWYQQTPGQGLQFLFEYFSETQRNKGNFPGRFSGRQFSNSRSEMNVSTLELGDSALYLCASSHGQGKETQYFGPGTRLLVL.

This clone showed up just once. The V call is TRBV30, the J call TRBJ1-2; no clear D. The V end lost 2 bases, the J end lost 1 base, and 11 bases lay between the germline ends. This CDR3 is built from 14 residues. Germline values: CDR1 GTSNPN, CDR2 SVGIG (reference sequence). The CDR3 region is CAWSRLGNNYGYTF. CDR3 coding DNA: TGTGCCTGGAGTCGGTTGGGCAATAACTATGGCTACACCTTC.